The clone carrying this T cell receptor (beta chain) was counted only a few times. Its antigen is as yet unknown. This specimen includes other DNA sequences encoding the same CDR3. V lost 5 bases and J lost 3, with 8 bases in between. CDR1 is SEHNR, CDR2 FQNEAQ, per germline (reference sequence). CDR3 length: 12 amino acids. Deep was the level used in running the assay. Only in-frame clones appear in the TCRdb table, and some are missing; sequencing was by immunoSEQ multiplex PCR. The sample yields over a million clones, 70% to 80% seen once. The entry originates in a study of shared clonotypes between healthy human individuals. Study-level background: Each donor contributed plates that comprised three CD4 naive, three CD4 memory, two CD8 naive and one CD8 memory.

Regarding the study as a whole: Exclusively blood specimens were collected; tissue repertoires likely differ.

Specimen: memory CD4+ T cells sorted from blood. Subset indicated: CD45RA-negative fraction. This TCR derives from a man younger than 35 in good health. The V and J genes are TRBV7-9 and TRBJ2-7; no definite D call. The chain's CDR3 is CASSNRDYEQYF. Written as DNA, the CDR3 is TGTGCCAGCAGCAATAGGGACTACGAGCAGTACTTC.